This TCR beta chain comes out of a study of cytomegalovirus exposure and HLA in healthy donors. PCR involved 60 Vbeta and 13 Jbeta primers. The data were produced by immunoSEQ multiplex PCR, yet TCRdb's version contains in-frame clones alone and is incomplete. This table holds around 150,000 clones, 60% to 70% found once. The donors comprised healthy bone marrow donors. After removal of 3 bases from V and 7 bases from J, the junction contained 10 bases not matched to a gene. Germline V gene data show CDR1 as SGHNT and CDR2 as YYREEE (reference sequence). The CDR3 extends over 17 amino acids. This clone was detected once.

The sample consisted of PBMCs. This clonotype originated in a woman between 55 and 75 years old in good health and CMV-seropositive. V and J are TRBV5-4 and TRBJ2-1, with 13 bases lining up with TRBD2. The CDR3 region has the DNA TGTGCCAGCAGCTCCAACCAACTAGCGGGAGGGCCAAATGAGCAGTTCTTC. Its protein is CASSSNQLAGGPNEQFF.